Shown below are 11 T cell receptor beta chains from a single sample sequenced in a study of blood T cell repertoires in COVID-19. Assay used: immunoSEQ multiplex PCR; TCRdb lists only in-frame clones, some missing. The sample includes more than 250,000 clones, 80% to 90% of them seen just once. The sequenced sample consisted of peripheral blood. The receptors were gathered from a woman between 45 and 60 years old with acute or convalescent COVID-19.

This clone was detected once. The chain employs TRBV2 and TRBJ1-6; 7 bases are shared with TRBD1. CDR3 size: 13 residues. Germline V gene data show CDR1 as SNHLY and CDR2 as FYNNEI. J lost 10 bases, V lost 1 base, and 1 base had no gene match. The CDR3 spells CASSEVRGSPLHF. DNA for the CDR3: TGTGCCAGCAGTGAAGTCAGGGGGTCACCCCTCCACTTT. Full variable domain (missing parts from reference TRBV2 and TRBJ1-6): EPEVTQTPSHQVTQMGQEVILRCVPISNHLYFYWYRQILGQKVEFLVSFYNNEISEKSEIFDDQFSVERPDGSNFTLKIRSTKLEDSAMYFCASSEVRGSPLHFGNGTRLTVT.

The chain carries TRBV7-2 and TRBJ1-1; unclear D gene. The CDR3 totals 12 residues. Deletions cut 3 bases from V and 7 bases from J, with 9 bases between. Germline lookup yields CDR1 SGHTA and CDR2 FQGNSA. CDR3: CASSFPPVEAFF. In DNA form, the CDR3 reads TGTGCCAGCAGCTTTCCTCCGGTTGAAGCTTTCTTT.

The chain employs TRBV2 and TRBJ2-1; 8 bases are a match to TRBD1. V lost 5 bases and J lost 15; bases outside the gene matches: 6. This CDR3 has 11 amino acids. Germline CDR1 and CDR2: SNHLY and FYNNEI. The CDR3 here is CASSLDRGRFF. The DNA of the CDR3 is TGTGCCAGCAGTCTCGACAGGGGTCGGTTCTTC.

This chain uses TRBV21-1 with TRBJ2-2; the table's D call TRBD1 went unverified against the DNA. TRBV21-1 is flagged as a pseudogene. CDR3 size: 15 residues. CDR3 sequence: CASSKGQGYTGELFF. The CDR3 DNA sequence: TGTGCCAGCAGCAAGGGACAGGGGTACACCGGGGAGCTGTTTTTT.

The genes are TRBV5-1 and TRBJ1-2, with D tentatively TRBD1 (6 bases). The CDR3 loop spans 13 amino acids. V was shortened by 2 bases and J by 4 bases, with 9 bases between the two germline ends. CDR1 SGHRS and CDR2 YFSETQ come from the germline V gene. The CDR3 region is CASSFAGVYGYTF. CDR3 nucleotide sequence: TGCGCCAGCAGCTTCGCAGGGGTCTATGGCTACACCTTC. The full variable domain, with the rest looked up from reference TRBV5-1 and TRBJ1-2, is KAGVTQTPRYLIKTRGQQVTLSCSPISGHRSVSWYQQTPGQGLQFLFEYFSETQRNKGNFPGRFSGRQFSNSRSEMNVSTLELGDSALYLCASSFAGVYGYTFGSGTRLTVV.

V and J are TRBV6-5 and TRBJ2-6, with D perhaps TRBD1 (6 bases). The V gene's germline CDR1 is MNHEY and CDR2 SVGAGI. Between the trimmed V and J ends, which lost 5 bases and 3 bases, there was a span of 11 bases. This CDR3 comprises 15 residues. The CDR3 loop is CASSLTGNGANVLTF. The CDR3 nucleotides read TGTGCCAGCAGTCTAACAGGGAATGGGGCCAACGTCCTGACTTTC.

V usage is TRBV15 and J usage is TRBJ2-2, with D unclear. The V gene's germline CDR1 is LNHNV and CDR2 YYDKDF (reference sequence). The CDR3 is 13 amino acids. V was shortened by 3 bases and J by 5 bases, with 7 bases between the two germline ends. The CDR3 DNA follows: TGTGCCACCAGCAGCTACGAGACCGGGGAGCTGTTTTTT. Encoded protein: CATSSYETGELFF.

This clone was seen just once. The chain is built from TRBV5-5 and TRBJ2-7; D might be TRBD2 (6 bases). CDR3 length: 15 residues. CDR1 and CDR2 from the germline V gene are SGHKS and YYEKEE (reference sequence). V was trimmed by 0 bases and J by 4 bases, leaving 14 bases between them. The chain's CDR3 is CASSLGPNGGYEQYV. The CDR3 bases are TGTGCCAGCAGCTTGGGACCGAACGGGGGATACGAGCAGTACGTC.

This chain joins TRBV11-2 and TRBJ1-2, with 7 bases lining up with TRBD1. The CDR3 is made up of 13 amino acids. Germline CDR1 is SGHAT and CDR2 is FQNNGV. The V and J ends lost 5 bases and 8 bases, in that order; junction bases with no gene match: 8. The DNA for the CDR3 is TGTGCCAGCAGCCAAAGACAGGGACTGGGCTACACCTTC. Translated: CASSQRQGLGYTF.

The chain recombines TRBV29-1 with TRBJ1-1; no clear D. The ends were cut back, 3 bases at V and 1 base at J, with 9 bases in the middle. This CDR3 has 13 residues. Germline CDR1 is SQVTM and CDR2 is ANQGSEA. The CDR3 bases are TGCAGCGTTGACAACGGAGCGAACACTGAAGCTTTCTTT. This sequence encodes CSVDNGANTEAFF.

V is TRBV5-5 and J is TRBJ2-7; 8 nucleotides agree with TRBD1. This CDR3 contains 15 residues. Losses at the gene ends were 0 bases for V and 2 bases for J; bases not matched to a gene: 4. Germline V lookup: CDR1 SGHKS, CDR2 YYEKEE (reference sequence). This CDR3 reads CASSLGDRLAYEQYF. CDR3 DNA: TGTGCCAGCAGCTTGGGGGACAGGTTGGCCTACGAGCAGTACTTC.